These 9 T cell receptor beta chains share one sample of origin, sequenced in a study of T cells after yellow fever vaccination. From the 5' RACE reads, TCRdb called clonotypes with MiXCR, one entry per CDR3 protein. The sample consists of under 100,000 distinct CDR3 sequences, around 5.8% of them appearing once. Source: CD8+ T cells sorted from PBMCs, taken 10 days after the yellow fever booster vaccination. These receptors were taken from a man younger than 30 who received the YFV17D yellow fever vaccine.

This clonotype appeared a few times. The J gene is TRBJ2-3, the V gene TRBV7-6; D possibly corresponds to TRBD2 (7 bases). This CDR3 contains 17 residues. The germline CDR1 and CDR2 sequences are SGHVS and FNYEAQ. The V gene lost 3 bases and the J gene lost 1 base, with 17 bases spanning the gap. This CDR3 reads CASSFLGRGPGTDTQYF. CDR3 nucleotides: TGTGCCAGCAGCTTTCTAGGGCGGGGGCCGGGCACAGATACGCAGTATTTT.

The gene calls are TRBV15 and TRBJ2-6; TRBD1 matches 8 bases. There are 18 residues in the CDR3. Germline CDR1 is LNHNV and CDR2 is YYDKDF (reference sequence). After removal of 9 bases from V and 0 bases from J, the junction contained 13 bases not matched to a gene. This CDR3 is CATRTGLGGNSGANVLTF. The CDR3 DNA reads TGTGCCACAAGGACAGGGCTAGGGGGCAACTCTGGGGCCAACGTCCTGACTTTC.

This clonotype was detected many times. The V call is TRBV5-1, the J call TRBJ2-3, with D possibly being TRBD1 (7 bases). Trimming removed 4 bases from V and 4 bases from J, with 22 bases in between. This CDR3 has 17 amino acids. CDR1 and CDR2 (germline): SGHRS, YFSETQ. The CDR3: CASSVRGLGGPSDTQYF. The CDR3, as DNA: TGCGCCAGCAGCGTGAGGGGGCTCGGGGGCCCTTCAGATACGCAGTATTTT.

The J gene is TRBJ2-6, the V gene TRBV9, with a tentative D call TRBD2 (5 bases). Deletions cut 0 bases from V and 0 bases from J, with 10 bases between. Germline CDR1 and CDR2: SGDLS and YYNGEE. The CDR3 extends over 17 amino acids. CDR3 amino acids: CASSVEGESSGANVLTF. The CDR3 DNA follows: TGTGCCAGCAGCGTAGAGGGAGAGAGCTCTGGGGCCAACGTCCTGACTTTC.

V is TRBV5-1 and J is TRBJ2-7, with TRBD1 matching 7 bases. This CDR3 has 11 amino acids. With 4 bases clipped from V and 5 bases from J, the junction kept 0 bases outside the gene matches. Germline loops: CDR1 SGHRS, CDR2 YFSETQ. The CDR3: CASSDRDEQYF. CDR3 coding DNA: TGCGCCAGCAGCGACAGGGACGAGCAGTACTTC.

The gene calls are TRBV19 and TRBJ1-5, with D maybe TRBD1 (6 bases). The CDR3 is 15 residues long. Per the germline V gene, CDR1 is LNHDA and CDR2 is SQIVND (reference sequence). The germline V and J ends were trimmed by 7 bases and 0 bases, with 13 bases remaining between them. The CDR3 here is CASTETGYSNQPQHF. The CDR3 DNA sequence: TGTGCCAGTACCGAGACAGGTTATAGCAATCAGCCCCAGCATTTT.

This clonotype was seen at least ten times. The chain carries TRBV7-2 and TRBJ2-5; a possible D gene is TRBD1 (5 bases). The CDR3 has 16 residues. Germline V gives CDR1 SGHTA, CDR2 FQGNSA. V was shortened by 0 bases and J by 6 bases, with 17 bases between the two germline ends. CDR3 DNA: TGTGCCAGCAGCTTAGCGGGCAGGGTCCCTGTGCAGACCCAGTACTTC. This sequence encodes CASSLAGRVPVQTQYF.

This clonotype has just a few counts. This sequence joins TRBV5-1 and TRBJ1-2, with 9 bases matching TRBD1. The germline gives CDR1 SGHRS, CDR2 YFSETQ. This CDR3 contains 16 residues. J gave up 6 bases and V 4 bases, and 13 bases lay outside the gene matches. This chain's CDR3 is CASSLGQGSPRDGYTF. DNA of the CDR3: TGCGCCAGCAGCCTGGGACAGGGATCCCCTCGGGATGGCTACACCTTC.

The rearrangement links TRBV20-1 to TRBJ2-1, with 9 bases fitting TRBD1. The CDR3 totals 16 residues. V was clipped by 0 bases and J by 6 bases; unmatched bases: 9. Germline-derived CDR1 and CDR2 are DFQATT and SNEGSKA (reference sequence). CDR3 nucleotides: TGCAGTGCTAGAGATCCGGACAGGGGAGGGGGCAATGAGCAGTTCTTC. Translated, it gives CSARDPDRGGGNEQFF.